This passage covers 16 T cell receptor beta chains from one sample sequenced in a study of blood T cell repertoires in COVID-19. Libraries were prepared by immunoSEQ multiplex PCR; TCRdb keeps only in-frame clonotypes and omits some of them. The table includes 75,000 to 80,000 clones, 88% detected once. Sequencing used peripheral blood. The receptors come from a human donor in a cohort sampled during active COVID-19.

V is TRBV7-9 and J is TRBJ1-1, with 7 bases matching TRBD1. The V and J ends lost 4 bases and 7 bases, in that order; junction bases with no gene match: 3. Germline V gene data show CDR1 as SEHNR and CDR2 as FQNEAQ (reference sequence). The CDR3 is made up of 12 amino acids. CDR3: CASSYDRVEAFF. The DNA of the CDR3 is TGTGCCAGCAGCTATGACAGGGTTGAAGCTTTCTTT.

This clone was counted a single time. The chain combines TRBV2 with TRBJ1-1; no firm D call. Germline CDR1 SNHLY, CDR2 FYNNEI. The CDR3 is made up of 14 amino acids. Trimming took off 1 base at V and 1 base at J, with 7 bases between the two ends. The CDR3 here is CASSEVRRNTEAFF. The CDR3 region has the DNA TGTGCCAGCAGTGAAGTTCGGAGGAACACTGAAGCTTTCTTT.

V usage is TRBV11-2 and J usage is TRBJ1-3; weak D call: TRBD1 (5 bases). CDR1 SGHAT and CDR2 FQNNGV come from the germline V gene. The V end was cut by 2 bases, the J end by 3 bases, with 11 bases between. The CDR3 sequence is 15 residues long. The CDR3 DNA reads TGTGCCAGCAGCTTACGGGGGGGTGTTGGAAACACCATATATTTT. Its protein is CASSLRGGVGNTIYF.

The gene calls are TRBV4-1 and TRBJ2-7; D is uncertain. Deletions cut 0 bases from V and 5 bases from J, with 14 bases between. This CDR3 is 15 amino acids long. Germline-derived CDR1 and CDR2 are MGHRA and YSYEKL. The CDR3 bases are TGCGCCAGCAGCCAAGATATGGGCCTACCCCACGAGCAGTACTTC. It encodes CASSQDMGLPHEQYF.

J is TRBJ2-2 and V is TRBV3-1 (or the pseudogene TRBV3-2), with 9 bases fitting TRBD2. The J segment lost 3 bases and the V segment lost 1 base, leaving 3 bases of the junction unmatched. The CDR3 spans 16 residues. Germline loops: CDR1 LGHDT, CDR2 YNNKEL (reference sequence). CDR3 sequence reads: CASSQGLAGYTGELFF. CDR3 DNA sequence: TGTGCCAGCAGCCAAGGGCTAGCGGGGTACACCGGGGAGCTGTTTTTT.

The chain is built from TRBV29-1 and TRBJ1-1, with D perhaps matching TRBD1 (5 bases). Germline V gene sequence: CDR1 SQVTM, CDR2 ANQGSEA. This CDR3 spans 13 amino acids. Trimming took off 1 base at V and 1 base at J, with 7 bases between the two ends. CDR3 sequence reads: CSVEGTPNTEAFF. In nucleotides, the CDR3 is TGCAGCGTTGAAGGGACACCGAACACTGAAGCTTTCTTT.

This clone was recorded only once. CDR3 sequence reads: CAWSTGITEAFF. CDR3 DNA: TGTGCCTGGAGTACAGGGATAACTGAAGCTTTCTTT. The V gene is TRBV30, the J gene TRBJ1-1, with TRBD1 as a possible D gene (6 bases). Deletions cut 2 bases from V and 5 bases from J, with 9 bases between. Per germline, CDR1 GTSNPN and CDR2 SVGIG (reference sequence). This CDR3 region has 12 residues.

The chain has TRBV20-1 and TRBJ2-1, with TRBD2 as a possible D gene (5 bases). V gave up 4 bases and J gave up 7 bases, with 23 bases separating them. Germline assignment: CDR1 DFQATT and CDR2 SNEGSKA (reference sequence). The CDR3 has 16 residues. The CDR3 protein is CSAIDRDRVLRNEQFF. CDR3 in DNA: TGCAGTGCTATTGATCGGGATCGGGTCCTAAGGAATGAGCAGTTCTTC.

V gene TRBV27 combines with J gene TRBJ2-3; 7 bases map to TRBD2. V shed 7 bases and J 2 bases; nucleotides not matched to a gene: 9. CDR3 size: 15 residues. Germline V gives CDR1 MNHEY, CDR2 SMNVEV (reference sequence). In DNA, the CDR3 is TGTGCCAGCATCCCCCAGGGAGGGCACACAGATACGCAGTATTTT. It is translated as CASIPQGGHTDTQYF.

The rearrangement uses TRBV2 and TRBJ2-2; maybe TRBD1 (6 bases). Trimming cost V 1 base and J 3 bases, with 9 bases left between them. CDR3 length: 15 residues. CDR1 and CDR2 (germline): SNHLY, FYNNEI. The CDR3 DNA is TGTGCCAGCAGTGAAGACAGGGTGTACACCGGGGAGCTGTTTTTT. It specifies CASSEDRVYTGELFF.

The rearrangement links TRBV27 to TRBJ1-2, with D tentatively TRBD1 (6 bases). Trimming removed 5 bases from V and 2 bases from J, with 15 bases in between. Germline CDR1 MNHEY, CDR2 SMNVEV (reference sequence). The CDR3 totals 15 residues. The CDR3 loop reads CASSTDRYANYGYTF. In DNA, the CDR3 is TGTGCCAGCAGTACAGACAGGTATGCGAACTATGGCTACACCTTC.

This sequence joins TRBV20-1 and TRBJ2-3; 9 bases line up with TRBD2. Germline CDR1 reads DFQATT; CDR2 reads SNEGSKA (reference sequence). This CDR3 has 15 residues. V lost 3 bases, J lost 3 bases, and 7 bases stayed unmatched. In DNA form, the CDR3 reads TGCAGTGCTAGTGGGCGGGGGGGCCGTACAGATACGCAGTATTTT. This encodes CSASGRGGRTDTQYF.

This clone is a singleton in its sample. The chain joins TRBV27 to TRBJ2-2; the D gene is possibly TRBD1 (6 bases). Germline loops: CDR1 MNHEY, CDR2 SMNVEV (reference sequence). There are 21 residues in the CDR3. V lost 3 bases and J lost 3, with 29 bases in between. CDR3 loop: CASSFPRSSTQGSLDTGELFF. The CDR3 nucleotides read TGTGCCAGCAGTTTCCCCCGAAGTTCCACTCAGGGGTCTTTGGACACCGGGGAGCTGTTTTTT.

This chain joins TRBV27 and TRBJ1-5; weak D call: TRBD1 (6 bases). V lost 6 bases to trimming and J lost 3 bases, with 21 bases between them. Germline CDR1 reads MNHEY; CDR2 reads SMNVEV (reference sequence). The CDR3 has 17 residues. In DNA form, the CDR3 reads TGTGCCAGCAGAAGCTTCTCAACAGGGAGTGACAATCAGCCCCAGCATTTT. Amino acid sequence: CASRSFSTGSDNQPQHF.

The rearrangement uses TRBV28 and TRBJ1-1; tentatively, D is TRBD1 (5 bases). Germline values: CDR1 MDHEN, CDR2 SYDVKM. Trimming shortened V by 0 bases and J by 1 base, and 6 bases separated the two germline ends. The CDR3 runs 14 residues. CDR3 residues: CASSLWDTNTEAFF. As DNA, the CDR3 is TGTGCCAGCAGTTTATGGGACACGAACACTGAAGCTTTCTTT.

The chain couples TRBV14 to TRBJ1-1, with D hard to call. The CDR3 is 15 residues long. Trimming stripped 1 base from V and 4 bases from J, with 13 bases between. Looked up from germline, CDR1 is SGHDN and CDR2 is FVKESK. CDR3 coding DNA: TGTGCCAGCAGCCAAGTGCGGGGATCTGGCACTGAAGCTTTCTTT. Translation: CASSQVRGSGTEAFF.